One sample yielded the 15 T cell receptor beta chains listed below, sequenced in a study of shared clonotypes between healthy human individuals. The repertoire was sequenced with immunoSEQ multiplex PCR; TCRdb's copy has only in-frame clones and lacks some. The sample has under 850,000 clones; around 92% are singletons. The naive CD8 population came from CD45RO-negative cells selected for CCR7, without terminally differentiated effector memory CD45RA+ cells. Sequenced material: naive CD8+ T cells sorted from blood. These receptors all come from a man aged 25 to 40 in good health.

Concerning this clone itself: Other nucleotide sequences in the sample specify the same CDR3. The chain joins TRBV11-2 to TRBJ2-7; unclear D gene. The germline V gene has CDR1 SGHAT and CDR2 FQNNGV. Trimming pared 4 bases from V and 2 bases from J, leaving 9 bases between. This CDR3 is 13 amino acids long. The CDR3 here is CASSSGRTYEQYF. CDR3 bases: TGTGCCAGCAGCTCAGGAAGAACCTACGAGCAGTACTTC.

The CDR3, as DNA: TGTGCCATCAGCGGGGGGACTAGCGGTCCCCACGAGCAGTACTTC. Its translation is CAISGGTSGPHEQYF. The chain links TRBV10-3 to TRBJ2-7, with 11 nucleotides matching TRBD2. There are 15 residues in the CDR3. The germline V gene encodes CDR1 ENHRY and CDR2 SYGVKD. V lost 6 bases and J lost 5; bases outside the gene matches: 9.

The chain employs TRBV4-3 and TRBJ2-1; D not resolved. Trimming removed 5 bases at V and 10 bases at J, with 18 bases between. The CDR3 covers 14 residues. CDR1 is LGHNA, CDR2 YSLEER, per germline. DNA of the CDR3: TGCGCCAGCAGCTCCGATTTCTCCGTCGGGGAGCAGTTCTTC. It encodes CASSSDFSVGEQFF.

The chain has TRBV28 and TRBJ2-7, with D hard to call. Germline values: CDR1 MDHEN, CDR2 SYDVKM. There are 15 residues in the CDR3. The ends were cut back, 4 bases at V and 3 bases at J, with 16 bases in the middle. In nucleotides, the CDR3 is TGTGCCAGCAGTTCTCGCGAACCCTTCCACTACGAGCAGTACTTC. Encoded protein: CASSSREPFHYEQYF. Combining the CDR3 with reference TRBV28 and TRBJ2-7 gives the whole variable domain DVKVTQSSRYLVKRTGEKVFLECVQDMDHENMFWYRQDPGLGLRLIYFSYDVKMKEKGDIPEGYSVSREKKERFSLILESASTNQTSMYLCASSSREPFHYEQYFGPGTRLTVT.

The rearrangement links TRBV2 to TRBJ1-5; D perhaps matches TRBD1 (6 bases). Trimming left V 4 bases short and J 5 bases short, with 12 bases between. The CDR3 sequence is 14 residues long. The germline V gene has CDR1 SNHLY and CDR2 FYNNEI. CDR3 DNA sequence: TGTGCCAGCAGTGTTCGGGACACATATCAGCCCCAGCATTTT. It codes for CASSVRDTYQPQHF.

This chain connects TRBV6-5 to TRBJ2-2; D remains ambiguous. The CDR3 runs 14 residues. The V end lost 1 base, the J end lost 3 bases, and 6 bases lay between the germline ends. CDR1 is MNHEY and CDR2 is SVGAGI in the germline V gene. The CDR3 loop is CASSYWDDTGELFF. The CDR3 DNA reads TGTGCCAGCAGTTACTGGGATGACACCGGGGAGCTGTTTTTT.

The gene calls are TRBV29-1 and TRBJ2-3; unclear D gene. Germline V gene data show CDR1 as SQVTM and CDR2 as ANQGSEA. The CDR3 covers 13 residues. Trimming cost V 0 bases and J 1 base, with 5 bases left between them. The CDR3 loop is CSVEDLGTDTQYF. For the CDR3, the DNA is TGCAGCGTTGAAGATCTTGGCACAGATACGCAGTATTTT.

This chain joins TRBV29-1 and TRBJ2-1, with D unclear. The CDR3 is made up of 13 amino acids. CDR1 and CDR2 (germline): SQVTM, ANQGSEA. The V end was cut by 6 bases, the J end by 2 bases, with 11 bases between. The CDR3 DNA follows: TGCAGCGTAGCCGGGCTTGCCTACAATGAGCAGTTCTTC. Translation: CSVAGLAYNEQFF.

Regarding this clone: The same CDR3 can be traced to other DNA sequences in this sample. CDR3 region: CASSLGQGSYEQYF. CDR3 in DNA: TGTGCCAGCAGTTTGGGACAGGGGTCCTACGAGCAGTACTTC. The rearrangement uses TRBV27 and TRBJ2-7, with 10 bases identical to TRBD1. This CDR3 comprises 14 residues. After removal of 3 bases from V and 1 base from J, the junction contained 0 bases not matched to a gene. Germline V gene sequence: CDR1 MNHEY, CDR2 SMNVEV (reference sequence).

The V gene is TRBV29-1, the J gene TRBJ2-1, with D perhaps TRBD2 (5 bases). The CDR3 extends over 13 amino acids. Per the germline V gene, CDR1 is SQVTM and CDR2 is ANQGSEA. Deletions cut 4 bases from V and 12 bases from J, with 19 bases between. The chain's CDR3 is CSVGGRLEEGQFF. The CDR3 DNA reads as TGCAGCGTTGGAGGTAGACTCGAAGAGGGGCAGTTCTTC.

This chain links TRBV4-1 with TRBJ2-7; TRBD1 matches 7 bases. The CDR3 contains 15 residues. Germline values: CDR1 MGHRA, CDR2 YSYEKL. V shed 0 bases and J 2 bases; nucleotides not matched to a gene: 4. CDR3 protein: CASSQDEGAPYEQYF. CDR3 nucleotides: TGCGCCAGCAGCCAAGATGAGGGGGCCCCCTACGAGCAGTACTTC.

The genes are TRBV7-9 and TRBJ2-7, with D perhaps given as TRBD1 or TRBD2 (5 bases each). Germline V gene lookup returns CDR1 SEHNR and CDR2 FQNEAQ (reference sequence). The CDR3 runs 16 residues. Trimming left V 5 bases short and J 0 bases short, with 17 bases between. The CDR3 reads CASSPSPGRNSYEQYF. The CDR3 bases are TGTGCCAGCAGCCCCTCTCCGGGACGTAACTCCTACGAGCAGTACTTC.

V usage is TRBV14 and J usage is TRBJ2-3; 8 bases are a match to TRBD2. With V trimmed by 5 bases and J by 4 bases, 8 bases remained unmatched. The CDR3 covers 15 residues. CDR1 is SGHDN, CDR2 FVKESK, per germline. CDR3 sequence reads: CASSFSGNYPDTQYF. In DNA, the CDR3 is TGTGCCAGCAGCTTTAGCGGGAACTATCCAGATACGCAGTATTTT.

The gene calls are TRBV27 and TRBJ1-4; the D is unclear. The CDR3 spans 13 residues. Germline V gene sequence: CDR1 MNHEY, CDR2 SMNVEV (reference sequence). Between the trimmed V and J ends, which lost 6 bases and 2 bases, there was a span of 7 bases. Here the CDR3 reads CASSRATNEKLFF. Here the CDR3 DNA reads TGTGCCAGCAGCCGGGCGACTAATGAAAAACTGTTTTTT.

This chain joins TRBV27 and TRBJ2-5, with 7 bases matching TRBD2. After removal of 5 bases from V and 2 bases from J, the junction contained 11 bases not matched to a gene. Germline V CDR1 and CDR2: MNHEY, SMNVEV (reference sequence). This CDR3 spans 16 amino acids. CDR3 amino acids: CASSNSASGVQETQYF. The CDR3 bases are TGTGCCAGCAGTAACTCCGCTAGCGGAGTACAAGAGACCCAGTACTTC.